A single sample gave rise to the 19 T cell receptor beta chains below, sequenced in a study of T cell responses to AZD1222 COVID-19 vaccine. Produced via immunoSEQ multiplex PCR; TCRdb's table is partial and in-frame only. The sample carries about 82,000 clones, 90% recorded once. The sample here was peripheral blood, taken on day 0 of AZD1222 vaccination. The receptors come from an adult in good health.

The rearrangement joins TRBV28 to TRBJ1-6; no firm D call. Germline CDR1 and CDR2: MDHEN and SYDVKM. The CDR3 is 12 residues long. Trimming pared 8 bases from V and 9 bases from J, leaving 11 bases between. In DNA, the CDR3 is TGTGCCAGCCGGGAAGGTGGTTCACCCCTCCACTTT. This sequence encodes CASREGGSPLHF.

The chain uses TRBV4-3 and TRBJ2-1; possibly TRBD2 for D (6 bases). The germline gives CDR1 LGHNA, CDR2 YSLEER. V lost 4 bases to trimming and J lost 6 bases, with 10 bases between them. The CDR3 is made up of 13 amino acids. As DNA, the CDR3 is TGCGCCAGCAGCCTGACTAGTCTCAATGAGCAGTTCTTC. Translating it yields CASSLTSLNEQFF.

This chain links TRBV15 with TRBJ2-2, with a possible D match to TRBD1 (6 bases). The germline CDR1 and CDR2 sequences are LNHNV and YYDKDF (reference sequence). V was cut by 5 bases and J by 9 bases, with 16 bases left in between. CDR3 length equals 14 residues. CDR3 in DNA: TGTGCCACCAGCGTAACTGGACAGATTCGGGAGCTGTTTTTT. This translates into CATSVTGQIRELFF.

The chain joins TRBV3-1 (or the pseudogene TRBV3-2) to TRBJ2-5; 10 positions match TRBD2. Germline V gene sequence: CDR1 LGHDT, CDR2 YNNKEL (reference sequence). This CDR3 is 17 amino acids long. After removal of 0 bases from V and 4 bases from J, the junction contained 8 bases not matched to a gene. CDR3 sequence reads: CASSQDFSGGAVETQYF. The CDR3 DNA reads as TGTGCCAGCAGCCAAGATTTCAGCGGGGGGGCGGTAGAGACCCAGTACTTC.

CDR3 protein: CASRGQGNYGYTF. As DNA, the CDR3 is TGTGCCAGCAGGGGACAGGGTAACTATGGCTACACCTTC. The V call is TRBV4-2, the J call TRBJ1-2, with 9 bases aligning to TRBD1. Germline V CDR1 and CDR2: LGHNA, YNFKEQ. This CDR3 comprises 13 residues. V trimming: 6 bases; J trimming: 1 base; junction bases outside the gene matches: 0.

The V and J genes are TRBV5-1 and TRBJ1-6; the D gene is possibly TRBD1 (5 bases). The V end was cut by 4 bases, the J end by 0 bases, with 11 bases between. CDR3 length: 16 amino acids. Per germline, CDR1 SGHRS and CDR2 YFSETQ. DNA of the CDR3: TGCGCCAGCAGCCCCGGGACGAACTCCTATAATTCACCCCTCCACTTT. Translating gives CASSPGTNSYNSPLHF.

The V gene is TRBV11-2, the J gene TRBJ2-7; perhaps TRBD2 as D (6 bases). V lost 5 bases and J lost 2, with 13 bases in between. This CDR3 comprises 14 residues. CDR1 is SGHAT and CDR2 is FQNNGV in the germline V gene. Here the CDR3 reads CASSPGLGTYEQYF. The DNA of the CDR3 is TGTGCCAGCAGCCCGGGACTTGGAACCTACGAGCAGTACTTC.

This chain links TRBV3-1 (or the pseudogene TRBV3-2) with TRBJ2-1; D possibly corresponds to TRBD2 (6 bases). Germline CDR1 reads LGHDT; CDR2 reads YNNKEL (reference sequence). The CDR3 covers 14 residues. Trimming took 7 bases from V and 2 from J, leaving 12 bases between them. The DNA of the CDR3 is TGTGCCAGCACCCCTGGCGGGGCCTACAATGAGCAGTTCTTC. Translation: CASTPGGAYNEQFF.

The V call is TRBV4-2, the J call TRBJ1-6; D might be TRBD1 (6 bases). The CDR3 has 16 amino acids. Germline assignment: CDR1 LGHNA and CDR2 YNFKEQ. Trimming pared 5 bases from V and 7 bases from J, leaving 18 bases between. The CDR3 sequence: CASSARTDKMNSPLHF. The CDR3 region has the DNA TGTGCCAGCAGCGCCAGGACAGATAAGATGAATTCACCCCTCCACTTT.

This chain joins TRBV3-1 (or the pseudogene TRBV3-2) and TRBJ2-5; tentatively, D is TRBD1 or TRBD2 (5 bases each). The V and J ends lost 3 bases and 5 bases respectively, with 19 bases between them. The CDR3 is 16 amino acids. Germline loops: CDR1 LGHDT, CDR2 YNNKEL (reference sequence). CDR3 residues: CASSHRSSGPRETQYF. The CDR3 bases are TGTGCCAGCAGCCATCGGTCGTCGGGGCCCCGGGAGACCCAGTACTTC.

This clone has a single count. The chain has TRBV4-3 and TRBJ1-3, with 7 bases matching TRBD1. The CDR3 has 17 residues. Per germline, CDR1 LGHNA and CDR2 YSLEER. J was trimmed by 4 bases and V by 2 bases; bases with no gene match: 11. CDR3: CASSQIPTGARGNTIYF. In nucleotides, the CDR3 is TGCGCCAGCAGCCAAATACCCACAGGGGCGCGGGGAAACACCATATATTTT.

This sequence joins TRBV6-2 or TRBV6-3 and TRBJ2-3, with 15 bases that match TRBD2. Trimming took 6 bases from V and 2 from J; bases not matched to a gene: 12. This CDR3 is built from 19 residues. Germline CDR1 MNHEY, CDR2 SVGEGT. The CDR3 region is CASSLGLAGGPRDTDTQYF. CDR3 in DNA: TGTGCCAGCAGCTTGGGACTAGCGGGGGGCCCTCGGGACACAGATACGCAGTATTTT.

The chain recombines TRBV11-3 with TRBJ2-1; 8 positions match TRBD2. Germline values: CDR1 SGHNT, CDR2 YENEEA. The J segment lost 8 bases and the V segment lost 7 bases, leaving 16 bases of the junction unmatched. The CDR3 sequence is 16 residues long. Written as DNA, the CDR3 is TGTGCCAGCACCCCAAGGGGTACTAGCGGTCTCCATGAGCAGTTCTTC. As protein: CASTPRGTSGLHEQFF.

This clone has only a few counts. The genes are TRBV19 and TRBJ2-1; D is uncertain. The V and J ends lost 5 bases and 15 bases respectively, with 14 bases between them. The V gene's germline CDR1 is LNHDA and CDR2 SQIVND (reference sequence). This CDR3 has 11 residues. The CDR3, as DNA: TGTGCCAGTAGTGTGGGGTCATTATCGTTCTTC. Protein: CASSVGSLSFF.

The V call is TRBV5-5, the J call TRBJ1-5; a possible D gene is TRBD1 (5 bases). The V and J ends lost 2 bases and 0 bases respectively, with 12 bases between them. The CDR3 is 16 residues long. Germline CDR1 is SGHKS and CDR2 is YYEKEE (reference sequence). The CDR3 loop is CASSLMGEPSNQPQHF. The DNA of the CDR3 is TGTGCCAGCAGCTTAATGGGGGAGCCTAGCAATCAGCCCCAGCATTTT.

This chain uses TRBV28 with TRBJ1-4; D ambiguous. The V gene's germline CDR1 is MDHEN and CDR2 SYDVKM. The CDR3 sequence is 12 residues long. V was cut by 6 bases and J by 8 bases, with 10 bases left in between. The CDR3 spells CASSRTGEKLFF. CDR3 coding DNA: TGTGCCAGCAGCCGAACGGGAGAAAAACTGTTTTTT.

In DNA, the CDR3 is TGTGCCAGCAGCCCTAGACAGGGGGCCTATGGCTACACCTTC. Protein: CASSPRQGAYGYTF. The J gene is TRBJ1-2, the V gene TRBV7-3; 10 bases align to TRBD1. The CDR3 spans 14 residues. Per germline, CDR1 SGHTA and CDR2 FQGTGA. Trimming cost V 5 bases and J 4 bases; bases outside gene matches: 4.

The rearrangement uses TRBV19 and TRBJ2-1; either TRBD1 or TRBD2 may fit D (7 bases each). Trimming cost V 4 bases and J 4 bases, with 14 bases left between them. The germline CDR1 and CDR2 sequences are LNHDA and SQIVND (reference sequence). This CDR3 has 15 amino acids. CDR3: CASSRGGGFYNEQFF. CDR3 DNA sequence: TGTGCCAGTAGTAGGGGAGGGGGCTTTTACAATGAGCAGTTCTTC.

The chain joins TRBV28 to TRBJ2-5; 8 positions agree with TRBD1. The CDR3 sequence is 17 residues long. Germline trimming cut 5 bases from V and 3 bases from J; bases unmatched to any gene: 14. Germline CDR1 MDHEN, CDR2 SYDVKM. The CDR3 loop reads CASSPQVGQGREETQYF. In nucleotides, the CDR3 is TGTGCCAGCAGTCCCCAAGTCGGACAGGGACGAGAAGAGACCCAGTACTTC.